These 27 T cell receptor beta chains originate from one sample sequenced in a study of CD8 T cell repertoires and HIV-1 epitope variants (dated by TCRdb to 2020 to 2021). The library was produced with the immunoSEQ multiplex PCR assay. The clones in this table, taken by TCRdb from immuneACCESS, are in-frame only. Not every clone is retained; where verified, under half of the shortfall comes from an unresolved V gene, and the cause of the rest is unknown. In all, the sample holds about 5,100 clones, and approximately 61% of those were seen once. Approximately 45% of the sample goes to the ten largest clones. What these receptors recognize is not known. Source material: cultured CD8+ T cells derived from PBMCs. These receptors all come from a male donor with HIV.

The gene calls are TRBV6-6 and TRBJ2-4; D gene ambiguous. Germline V gene data show CDR1 as MNHNY and CDR2 as SVGAGI (reference sequence). CDR3 length: 11 amino acids. Trimming removed 4 bases from V and 4 bases from J, with 2 bases in between. The chain's CDR3 is CASSSKNIQYF. The CDR3 region has the DNA TGTGCCAGCAGTTCTAAAAACATTCAGTACTTC.

The chain couples TRBV7-2 to TRBJ2-4; the D is unclear. This CDR3 spans 17 amino acids. The V gene's germline CDR1 is SGHTA and CDR2 FQGNSA. Trimming pared 1 base from V and 2 bases from J, leaving 15 bases between. The CDR3 here is CASSLEGMPGTKNIQYF. The CDR3 nucleotides are TGTGCCAGCAGCTTAGAAGGCATGCCAGGTACCAAAAACATTCAGTACTTC.

J is TRBJ2-3 and V is TRBV27; D might be TRBD1 (6 bases). Germline CDR1 and CDR2: MNHEY and SMNVEV (reference sequence). The CDR3 has 13 amino acids. Deletions cut 5 bases from V and 4 bases from J, with 10 bases between. The CDR3 sequence: CASSRQDPDTQYF. The CDR3 DNA is TGTGCCAGCAGTCGACAGGACCCAGATACGCAGTATTTT.

Comment on this clone: Sequence at one end of the junction differs from germline and may be a read error. The V gene is TRBV27, the J gene TRBJ2-1; the match to TRBD2 covers 12 bases. The CDR3 extends over 15 amino acids. Germline V gene data show CDR1 as MNHEY and CDR2 as SMNVEV (reference sequence). CDR3 region: CASTLLAGGPNEQFF. DNA of the CDR3: TGTGCCAGCACTTTACTAGCGGGGGGCCCTAATGAGCAGTTCTTC.

CDR3 in DNA: TGTGCCAGCAGTTTACGGGGCGGCTACAATGAGCAGTTCTTC. Protein: CASSLRGGYNEQFF. The chain recombines TRBV28 with TRBJ2-1, with D perhaps TRBD1 or TRBD2 (5 bases each). Germline CDR1 MDHEN, CDR2 SYDVKM. V was shortened by 2 bases and J by 3 bases, with 8 bases between the two germline ends. This CDR3 has 14 residues.

The chain carries TRBV6-5 and TRBJ2-7, with TRBD2 as a possible D gene (6 bases). From germline, CDR1 is MNHEY and CDR2 SVGAGI. This CDR3 has 15 amino acids. The germline V and J ends were trimmed by 0 bases and 2 bases, with 11 bases remaining between them. In nucleotides, the CDR3 is TGTGCCAGCAGTTACTCGGAGGGGAACCCCTACGAGCAGTACTTC. It encodes CASSYSEGNPYEQYF.

This chain links TRBV9 with TRBJ2-1; D perhaps matches TRBD2 (6 bases). CDR1 is SGDLS, CDR2 YYNGEE, per germline. The V and J ends lost 4 bases and 2 bases respectively, with 16 bases between them. CDR3 length: 16 residues. CDR3 nucleotide sequence: TGTGCCAGCAGCTCTAGCGAGGAGGAACCCTACAATGAGCAGTTCTTC. Amino acids: CASSSSEEEPYNEQFF.

This clone was counted between two and nine times. This rearrangement joins TRBV27 to TRBJ2-7; 7 bases line up with TRBD1. The germline CDR1 and CDR2 sequences are MNHEY and SMNVEV (reference sequence). V was pared by 6 bases and J by 10 bases, with 9 bases of the junction left unmatched. CDR3 size: 12 residues. The CDR3 spells CASRMTGTAQYF. The CDR3 DNA reads as TGTGCCAGCAGGATGACGGGGACAGCACAGTACTTC.

This clone was counted only a few times. J is TRBJ1-6 and V is TRBV28, with D possibly matching TRBD1 (5 bases). The CDR3 sequence is 14 residues long. The V gene's germline CDR1 is MDHEN and CDR2 SYDVKM. V lost 7 bases to trimming and J lost 8 bases, with 15 bases between them. The CDR3 loop reads CASTRGSSDSPLHF. The CDR3 DNA reads TGTGCCAGCACCCGGGGCAGCTCGGATTCACCCCTCCACTTT.

This sequence joins TRBV5-6 and TRBJ2-3; D ambiguous. The CDR3 runs 12 residues. Trimming cost V 4 bases and J 1 base, with 4 bases left between them. The germline V gene encodes CDR1 SGHDT and CDR2 YYEEEE. This chain's CDR3 is CASSRGTDTQYF. CDR3 sequence (DNA): TGTGCCAGCAGCAGAGGCACAGATACGCAGTATTTT.

Sample share makes this clone large. The rearrangement uses TRBV7-9 and TRBJ2-7, with a weak D call TRBD2 (6 bases). The germline V and J ends were trimmed by 2 bases and 6 bases, with 8 bases remaining between them. Germline V lookup: CDR1 SEHNR, CDR2 FQNEAQ (reference sequence). The CDR3 is 12 amino acids. The CDR3 nucleotides are TGTGCCAGCAGCTTACGAGCGGGCGAGCAGTACTTC. Translating gives CASSLRAGEQYF.

The chain is built from TRBV6-5 and TRBJ2-1, with D maybe TRBD2 (5 bases). The length of the CDR3 is 15 residues. Germline V gives CDR1 MNHEY, CDR2 SVGAGI. Trimming pared 7 bases from V and 3 bases from J, leaving 16 bases between. CDR3 nucleotides: TGTGCCAGCACCACGGGTCAGCGGAGCTACAATGAGCAGTTCTTC. Translated: CASTTGQRSYNEQFF.

This chain links TRBV6-6 with TRBJ2-7, with TRBD2 matching over 13 bases. V shed 8 bases, J shed 3 bases, and the junction held 7 bases outside the gene matches. Germline CDR1 is MNHNY and CDR2 is SVGAGI (reference sequence). The CDR3 has 15 amino acids. The CDR3 bases are TGTGCCAGCGACGGACTAGCGGGAGCGATCTACGAGCAGTACTTC. Translated: CASDGLAGAIYEQYF.

A few counts support this clone. The V call is TRBV7-3, the J call TRBJ1-6, with no clear D. The CDR3 spans 13 residues. CDR1 SGHTA and CDR2 FQGTGA come from the germline V gene. V lost 2 bases and J 9 bases, leaving 8 bases between the germline ends. The CDR3 sequence is CASSLVESSPLHF. The CDR3 region has the DNA TGTGCCAGCAGCTTAGTGGAAAGTTCACCCCTCCACTTT.

Points on this clone: The junction departs from the called germline gene at one end, perhaps through a read error. The rearrangement uses TRBV4-1 and TRBJ2-5; 8 bases fit TRBD2. CDR3 length: 15 amino acids. Germline V gene data show CDR1 as MGHRA and CDR2 as YSYEKL. The chain's CDR3 is CASSQGGAGEETQYF. CDR3 nucleotide sequence: TGTGCCAGCAGCCAAGGCGGAGCGGGGGAAGAGACCCAGTACTTC.

The V and J genes are TRBV2 and TRBJ1-2; perhaps TRBD1 as D (5 bases). Germline lookup yields CDR1 SNHLY and CDR2 FYNNEI. Trimming removed 6 bases at V and 3 bases at J, with 11 bases between. The CDR3 totals 13 residues. The CDR3 loop reads CASRIPGDYGYTF. The CDR3 coding sequence is TGTGCCAGCAGGATACCGGGGGACTATGGCTACACCTTC.

The V and J genes are TRBV23-1 and TRBJ1-5; 10 bases map to TRBD1. TRBV23-1 is an ORF; its function is uncertain. The CDR3 length is 15 residues. The V and J ends lost 4 bases and 3 bases, in that order; junction bases with no gene match: 3. The CDR3 DNA sequence: TGCGCCAGCAGTCCGGACAGGGGGTCCAATCAGCCCCAGCATTTT. Its translation: CASSPDRGSNQPQHF.

This clone has just a few counts. This chain uses TRBV6-5 with TRBJ1-5, with D perhaps TRBD1 (5 bases). V lost 2 bases and J 1 base, leaving 9 bases between the germline ends. The CDR3 runs 15 residues. Germline V gene sequence: CDR1 MNHEY, CDR2 SVGAGI. This chain's CDR3 is CASSYRGGSNQPQHF. The CDR3 coding sequence is TGTGCCAGCAGTTACCGGGGGGGAAGCAATCAGCCCCAGCATTTT.

The V and J genes are TRBV27 and TRBJ2-2; maybe TRBD1 (6 bases). CDR1 and CDR2 from the germline V gene are MNHEY and SMNVEV (reference sequence). The CDR3 runs 15 residues. Trimming removed 6 bases from V and 4 bases from J, with 15 bases in between. The CDR3 bases are TGTGCCAGCAGAACAGGGTGGATAGGCACCGGGGAGCTGTTTTTT. It codes for CASRTGWIGTGELFF.

This clone showed up just a few times. DNA of the CDR3: TGCGCCAGCAGCCGTATACTCGACTACGAGCAGTACTTC. Amino acid sequence: CASSRILDYEQYF. The chain employs TRBV4-1 and TRBJ2-7; D ambiguous. V lost 4 bases and J 3 bases, leaving 10 bases between the germline ends. CDR1 MGHRA and CDR2 YSYEKL come from the germline V gene. There are 13 residues in the CDR3.

The chain has TRBV7-6 and TRBJ2-7, with D possibly TRBD1 on 6 matching bases. The germline V and J ends were trimmed by 6 bases and 2 bases, with 11 bases remaining between them. CDR1 SGHVS and CDR2 FNYEAQ come from the germline V gene. This CDR3 is built from 13 residues. In DNA, the CDR3 is TGTGCCAGCAGTCTACAGGGAGCCTACGAGCAGTACTTC. This codes for CASSLQGAYEQYF.

This chain joins TRBV28 and TRBJ2-3; D gene unclear. The CDR3 runs to 14 residues. V was pared by 1 base and J by 0 bases, with 5 bases between. The V gene's germline CDR1 is MDHEN and CDR2 SYDVKM. The CDR3 nucleotides read TGTGCCAGCAGTTTATCGACTAGCACAGATACGCAGTATTTT. Its protein is CASSLSTSTDTQYF. Supplemented by reference TRBV28 and TRBJ2-3, the full variable domain reads DVKVTQSSRYLVKRTGEKVFLECVQDMDHENMFWYRQDPGLGLRLIYFSYDVKMKEKGDIPEGYSVSREKKERFSLILESASTNQTSMYLCASSLSTSTDTQYFGPGTRLTVL.

The chain employs TRBV11-1 and TRBJ2-2; D remains ambiguous. The CDR3 has 13 residues. The ends were cut back, 5 bases at V and 6 bases at J, with 10 bases in the middle. Germline V gives CDR1 SGHAT, CDR2 FQDESV (reference sequence). The DNA for the CDR3 is TGTGCCAGCAGCCCCCAGTCAGCCGGGGAGCTGTTTTTT. Translating gives CASSPQSAGELFF.

The chain employs TRBV9 and TRBJ2-3; D is ambiguous. The ends were cut back, 4 bases at V and 0 bases at J, with 12 bases in the middle. Germline CDR1 SGDLS, CDR2 YYNGEE. This CDR3 contains 15 residues. The CDR3 sequence: CASSPLATSTDTQYF. For the CDR3, the DNA is TGTGCCAGCAGCCCCCTTGCGACTAGCACAGATACGCAGTATTTT.

The gene calls are TRBV11-1 and TRBJ1-1; D may be TRBD1 (5 bases). The V gene lost 5 bases and the J gene lost 3 bases, with 7 bases spanning the gap. From germline, CDR1 is SGHAT and CDR2 FQDESV (reference sequence). CDR3 length: 12 residues. CDR3 sequence reads: CASSPGYTEAFF. The CDR3 DNA reads as TGTGCCAGCAGCCCAGGGTACACTGAAGCTTTCTTT.

This clone was seen a handful of times. J is TRBJ1-2 and V is TRBV19; TRBD1 is a possible D gene (6 bases). Looked up from germline, CDR1 is LNHDA and CDR2 is SQIVND (reference sequence). This CDR3 has 13 amino acids. Trimming pared 0 bases from V and 8 bases from J, leaving 10 bases between. CDR3 nucleotide sequence: TGTGCCAGTAGTATAGATCACAGGGCCGGCTACACCTTC. Protein sequence: CASSIDHRAGYTF.

This clone is a singleton in its sample. The chain joins TRBV7-2 to TRBJ2-7; D remains unclear. Germline V gene sequence: CDR1 SGHTA, CDR2 FQGNSA. V lost 1 base, J lost 4 bases, and 2 bases lay in between. CDR3 length equals 11 residues. DNA of the CDR3: TGTGCCAGCAGCTTAGTTTACGAGCAGTACTTC. This translates into CASSLVYEQYF. The full variable domain, its missing parts supplied by reference TRBV7-2 and TRBJ2-7, is GAGVSQSPSNKVTEKGKDVELRCDPISGHTALYWYRQSLGQGLEFLIYFQGNSAPDKSGLPSDRFSAERTGGSVSTLTIQRTQQEDSAVYLCASSLVYEQYFGPGTRLTVT.